The 8 T cell receptor beta chains below come from one sample, sequenced in a study of OX40 agonist ivuxolimab in advanced cancers. TCRdb's table, derived via immunoSEQ multiplex PCR, lists solely in-frame clones and lacks some. The sample has tens of thousands of clones; about 90% are singletons. The sample consisted of CD4+ or CD8+ T cells sorted from blood, taken in a trial of the OX40 agonist ivuxolimab. The receptors derive from an adult with an advanced solid tumor such as melanoma, head and neck, liver or kidney cancer.

This chain uses TRBV2 with TRBJ2-2; D remains ambiguous. The germline V and J ends were trimmed by 6 bases and 6 bases, with 11 bases remaining between them. The CDR3 covers 13 residues. In germline, CDR1 is SNHLY, CDR2 FYNNEI. The CDR3 protein is CASRKEFAGELFF. The CDR3 DNA is TGTGCCAGCAGGAAGGAGTTCGCCGGGGAGCTGTTTTTT.

Only one count was recorded for this clone. This chain connects TRBV7-3 to TRBJ2-3; 8 bases are a match to TRBD1. Germline lookup yields CDR1 SGHTA and CDR2 FQGTGA. The V segment lost 5 bases and the J segment 6 bases; nucleotides outside the gene matches: 7. The CDR3 has 14 residues. CDR3 nucleotide sequence: TGTGCCAGCAGCCAGGCAGGGGGCGTCGATACGCAGTATTTT. It specifies CASSQAGGVDTQYF.

V usage is TRBV11-2 and J usage is TRBJ2-6; D unresolved. CDR1 and CDR2 (germline): SGHAT, FQNNGV. The ends were cut back, 3 bases at V and 0 bases at J, with 0 bases in the middle. This CDR3 is built from 13 residues. The DNA for the CDR3 is TGTGCCAGCAGCTTCTCTGGGGCCAACGTCCTGACTTTC. This encodes CASSFSGANVLTF.

This clone was seen a single time. The chain recombines TRBV27 with TRBJ1-2; 7 bases match TRBD1. Per the germline V gene, CDR1 is MNHEY and CDR2 is SMNVEV (reference sequence). Unmatched junction bases numbered 10, after V lost 5 bases and J lost 4 bases. The CDR3 is made up of 15 amino acids. In DNA form, the CDR3 reads TGTGCCAGCAGTCCACGACAGGGAATCTTCTATGGCTACACCTTC. It is translated as CASSPRQGIFYGYTF.

V and J are TRBV4-1 and TRBJ2-5, with 11 bases identical to TRBD2. The CDR3 has 16 residues. CDR1 and CDR2 from the germline V gene are MGHRA and YSYEKL. The J segment lost 7 bases and the V segment lost 1 base, leaving 8 bases of the junction unmatched. CDR3 DNA sequence: TGCGCCAGCAGCCAAGCGGGGACTAGCGGTCTTTGGACCCAGTACTTC. It specifies CASSQAGTSGLWTQYF.

This clone was observed once. This chain uses TRBV5-1 with TRBJ2-7; TRBD1 agrees at 9 bases. Germline-derived CDR1 and CDR2 are SGHRS and YFSETQ. V shed 0 bases and J 1 base; nucleotides not matched to a gene: 2. This CDR3 region has 15 residues. CDR3 sequence (DNA): TGCGCCAGCAGCTTGGAAGGGACAGGGTCCTACGAGCAGTACTTC. This encodes CASSLEGTGSYEQYF.

The chain carries TRBV6-1 and TRBJ2-7; no definite D call. The CDR3 spans 12 residues. V was pared by 1 base and J by 4 bases, with 5 bases between. Germline V gene lookup returns CDR1 MNHNS and CDR2 SASEGT. CDR3 in amino acids: CASSEGLYEQYF. The CDR3 region has the DNA TGTGCCAGCAGTGAAGGTTTGTACGAGCAGTACTTC.

The chain employs TRBV27 and TRBJ2-1; 9 bases align to TRBD2. V was pared by 5 bases and J by 6 bases, with 8 bases of the junction left unmatched. Germline-derived CDR1 and CDR2 are MNHEY and SMNVEV (reference sequence). The CDR3 loop spans 15 amino acids. The chain's CDR3 is CASSRVAGVGNEQFF. DNA of the CDR3: TGTGCCAGCAGTCGTGTAGCGGGAGTGGGCAATGAGCAGTTCTTC.